One and the same sample provided the 18 T cell receptor beta chains below, sequenced in a study of blood T cell repertoires in COVID-19. Data came from immunoSEQ multiplex PCR; TCRdb stores just in-frame clones and leaves some out. Of 160,000 or so clones in the sample, approximately 81% were seen once. Sample: peripheral blood. The source is a man aged 35-49 years with acute or convalescent COVID-19.

This chain joins TRBV4-1 and TRBJ1-1; 9 bases align to TRBD1. Germline CDR1 reads MGHRA; CDR2 reads YSYEKL. The V gene end was trimmed by 4 bases and the J gene end by 10 bases; junction bases not matched to a gene: 7. The length of the CDR3 is 13 residues. The DNA of the CDR3 is TGCGCCAGCAGCCCTACGGAGGGACAGGGAGCTTTCTTT. Translated, it gives CASSPTEGQGAFF.

The chain recombines TRBV5-6 with TRBJ1-1; a weak D match, TRBD1 (5 bases). This CDR3 is 14 amino acids long. Germline V gene lookup returns CDR1 SGHDT and CDR2 YYEEEE. Deletions cut 2 bases from V and 4 bases from J, with 12 bases between. CDR3 region: CASSFGRVGTEAFF. In DNA, the CDR3 is TGTGCCAGCAGCTTTGGCAGGGTGGGCACTGAAGCTTTCTTT.

The gene calls are TRBV25-1 and TRBJ1-1, with no clear D. CDR1 and CDR2 from the germline V gene are MGHDK and SYGVNS. Trimming took off 3 bases at V and 0 bases at J, with 5 bases between the two ends. This CDR3 is 13 amino acids long. The CDR3 spells CASSDRVNTEAFF. CDR3 coding DNA: TGTGCCAGCAGTGATCGAGTGAACACTGAAGCTTTCTTT.

The V call is TRBV25-1, the J call TRBJ1-3; 9 nucleotides match TRBD1. The V gene end was trimmed by 4 bases and the J gene end by 1 base; junction bases not matched to a gene: 8. The CDR3 loop spans 17 amino acids. The germline V gene has CDR1 MGHDK and CDR2 SYGVNS. The CDR3 DNA sequence: TGTGCCAGCAGTGTCCTAAGACAGGGGGGGTCTGGAAACACCATATATTTT. Translation gives CASSVLRQGGSGNTIYF.

This clone was counted a single time. The chain has TRBV19 and TRBJ2-2, with 10 bases that match TRBD1. The CDR3 is made up of 14 amino acids. Germline V CDR1 and CDR2: LNHDA, SQIVND (reference sequence). The CDR3 DNA follows: TGTGCGTCCGGGACAGGGGCGAACACCGGGGAGCTGTTTTTT. It yields the protein CASGTGANTGELFF.

The rearrangement joins TRBV5-4 to TRBJ1-6, with TRBD1 identical over 7 bases. This CDR3 contains 14 residues. Germline lookup yields CDR1 SGHNT and CDR2 YYREEE (reference sequence). The junction had 6 bases not matched to a gene; V was cut back by 3 bases and J by 9 bases. The CDR3 is CASSSKDRVSPLHF. In DNA, the CDR3 is TGTGCCAGCAGCTCGAAAGACAGGGTTTCACCCCTCCACTTT.

The chain carries TRBV4-3 and TRBJ2-1; the match to TRBD2 covers 8 bases. Trimming removed 5 bases from V and 6 bases from J; junction bases left unmatched: 3. Germline V gene data show CDR1 as LGHNA and CDR2 as YSLEER. This CDR3 contains 13 residues. CDR3 in amino acids: CASSLGLVNEQFF. As DNA, the CDR3 is TGCGCCAGCAGCTTGGGACTAGTCAATGAGCAGTTCTTC.

The chain links TRBV5-4 to TRBJ2-2, with 11 bases identical to TRBD1. CDR1 and CDR2 from the germline V gene are SGHNT and YYREEE (reference sequence). V was clipped by 4 bases and J by 4 bases; unmatched bases: 6. CDR3 length equals 16 residues. The CDR3: CASSHGTGGSTGELFF. The CDR3 DNA is TGTGCCAGCAGCCACGGGACAGGGGGTAGCACCGGGGAGCTGTTTTTT.

The V call is TRBV30, the J call TRBJ2-6; TRBD1 agrees at 9 bases. Trimming removed 4 bases from V and 4 bases from J; junction bases left unmatched: 11. Looked up from germline, CDR1 is GTSNPN and CDR2 is SVGIG (reference sequence). The length of the CDR3 is 17 residues. CDR3 DNA: TGTGCCTGGACCGGGACAGGGAACTCTCTGGGGGCCAACGTCCTGACTTTC. Translated, it gives CAWTGTGNSLGANVLTF.

The chain is built from TRBV2 and TRBJ1-5; TRBD1 matches at 7 bases. Germline assignment: CDR1 SNHLY and CDR2 FYNNEI. V was clipped by 3 bases and J by 9 bases; unmatched bases: 5. The CDR3 contains 13 residues. CDR3 coding DNA: TGTGCCAGCAGTGACGACAGGGCCATGCCCCAGCATTTT. Residues: CASSDDRAMPQHF.

The chain uses TRBV5-1 and TRBJ1-1; 7 bases align to TRBD1. CDR1 SGHRS and CDR2 YFSETQ come from the germline V gene. V dropped 7 bases and J dropped 1; count of bases not matched to a gene: 4. The CDR3 runs 13 residues. CDR3 amino acids: CASSQGGNTEAFF. Here the CDR3 DNA reads TGCGCCAGCTCCCAGGGGGGGAACACTGAAGCTTTCTTT.

The chain is built from TRBV24-1 and TRBJ2-7; 8 bases align to TRBD1. Losses at the gene ends were 3 bases for V and 5 bases for J; bases not matched to a gene: 5. The CDR3 totals 14 residues. CDR1 KGHDR and CDR2 SFDVKD come from the germline V gene. The CDR3: CATSDPDRGHEQYF. As DNA, the CDR3 is TGTGCCACCAGTGATCCCGACAGGGGCCACGAGCAGTACTTC.

This chain links TRBV29-1 with TRBJ1-1; D ambiguous. Deletions cut 0 bases from V and 1 base from J, with 3 bases between. This CDR3 has 12 amino acids. The germline CDR1 and CDR2 sequences are SQVTM and ANQGSEA. The CDR3, as DNA: TGCAGCGTTGAAGACGGGAACACTGAAGCTTTCTTT. This gives the protein CSVEDGNTEAFF.

The chain joins TRBV14 to TRBJ2-5; D unclear. This CDR3 contains 15 residues. CDR1 is SGHDN, CDR2 FVKESK, per germline. Between the trimmed V and J ends, which lost 4 bases and 4 bases, there was a span of 16 bases. CDR3 sequence reads: CASSPHGRIPETQYF. The CDR3 DNA follows: TGTGCCAGCAGCCCCCATGGCAGAATTCCAGAGACCCAGTACTTC.

The rearrangement links TRBV14 to TRBJ1-2, with a tentative D call TRBD1 (5 bases). The germline CDR1 and CDR2 sequences are SGHDN and FVKESK. This CDR3 contains 14 residues. Trimming removed 0 bases from V and 4 bases from J, with 9 bases in between. In DNA, the CDR3 is TGTGCCAGCAGCCAAGATTGGGGCGGCTATGGCTACACCTTC. Protein: CASSQDWGGYGYTF.

For this clone: The sample holds other DNA sequences that translate to the same CDR3. The J gene is TRBJ1-2, the V gene TRBV12-3 or TRBV12-4; 9 nucleotides agree with TRBD1. Unmatched junction bases numbered 3, after V lost 6 bases and J lost 4 bases. The CDR3 has 13 residues. The CDR3 nucleotides read TGTGCCAGCAGCCCGACAGGGGGCTATGGCTACACCTTC. Amino acids: CASSPTGGYGYTF.

This rearrangement joins TRBV5-1 to TRBJ2-7; 7 bases match TRBD2. Germline loops: CDR1 SGHRS, CDR2 YFSETQ. The ends lost 4 bases at V and 6 bases at J; junction bases unmatched: 4. The CDR3 extends over 12 amino acids. Here the CDR3 reads CASSPGGIEQYF. DNA of the CDR3: TGCGCCAGCAGCCCGGGGGGAATCGAGCAGTACTTC. The variable domain in full, completed from reference TRBV5-1 and TRBJ2-7, reads KAGVTQTPRYLIKTRGQQVTLSCSPISGHRSVSWYQQTPGQGLQFLFEYFSETQRNKGNFPGRFSGRQFSNSRSEMNVSTLELGDSALYLCASSPGGIEQYFGPGTRLTVT.

The table lists this clone with a count of one. The chain combines TRBV5-1 with TRBJ1-2; unclear D gene. This CDR3 contains 11 residues. Trimming cost V 4 bases and J 7 bases, with 8 bases left between them. Germline CDR1 and CDR2: SGHRS and YFSETQ. CDR3 DNA sequence: TGCGCCAGCAGCGACTACGGTGGCTACACCTTC. This gives the protein CASSDYGGYTF.